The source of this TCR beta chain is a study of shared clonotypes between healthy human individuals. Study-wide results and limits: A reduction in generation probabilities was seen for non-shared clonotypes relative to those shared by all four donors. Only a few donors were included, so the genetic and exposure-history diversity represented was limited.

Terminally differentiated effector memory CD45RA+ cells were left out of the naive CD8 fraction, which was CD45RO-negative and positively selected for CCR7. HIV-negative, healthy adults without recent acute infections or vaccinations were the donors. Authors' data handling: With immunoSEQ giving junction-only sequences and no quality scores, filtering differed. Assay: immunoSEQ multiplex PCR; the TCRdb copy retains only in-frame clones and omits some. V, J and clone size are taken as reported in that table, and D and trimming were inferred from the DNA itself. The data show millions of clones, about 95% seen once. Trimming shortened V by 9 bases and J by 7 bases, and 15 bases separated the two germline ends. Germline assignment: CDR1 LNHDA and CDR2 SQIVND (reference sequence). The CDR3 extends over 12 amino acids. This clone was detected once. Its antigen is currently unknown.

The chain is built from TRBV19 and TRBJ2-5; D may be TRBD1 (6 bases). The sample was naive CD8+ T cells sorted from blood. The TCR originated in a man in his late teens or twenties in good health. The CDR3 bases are TGTGCCAGAGACAGGACACCTGGGACCCAGTACTTC. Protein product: CARDRTPGTQYF.